The 30 T cell receptor beta chains listed next were all sequenced from one sample in a study of cytomegalovirus exposure and HLA in healthy donors. PCR involved 60 Vbeta and 13 Jbeta primers. Data came from immunoSEQ multiplex PCR; TCRdb stores just in-frame clones and leaves some out. Of about 140,000 clones in the sample, 70% to 80% were seen once. The material sequenced was PBMCs. Receptor source: a female donor in good health and CMV-seronegative.

The sample holds one count of this clone. The chain links TRBV7-9 to TRBJ1-1; 9 bases line up with TRBD1. V trimming: 5 bases; J trimming: 7 bases; junction bases outside the gene matches: 8. This CDR3 region has 14 residues. Germline loops: CDR1 SEHNR, CDR2 FQNEAQ (reference sequence). This CDR3 reads CASSQTGGAGEAFF. Here the CDR3 DNA reads TGTGCCAGCAGCCAAACAGGGGGCGCGGGTGAAGCTTTCTTT.

The count of this clone is one. The chain links TRBV5-6 to TRBJ2-3; TRBD2 matches at 7 bases. Germline CDR1 is SGHDT and CDR2 is YYEEEE. V shed 4 bases and J 4 bases; nucleotides not matched to a gene: 9. The CDR3 length is 15 residues. For the CDR3, the DNA is TGTGCCAGCAGCCCGCCCGGGGGAGGGCCAGATACGCAGTATTTT. The encoded protein is CASSPPGGGPDTQYF.

The gene calls are TRBV27 and TRBJ2-5; D is unclear. The ends were cut back, 6 bases at V and 4 bases at J, with 18 bases in the middle. The CDR3 spans 15 residues. CDR1 is MNHEY and CDR2 is SMNVEV in the germline V gene (reference sequence). The CDR3 here is CASSYAGSYGETQYF. CDR3 coding DNA: TGTGCCAGCAGCTACGCCGGGTCCTATGGAGAGACCCAGTACTTC.

V gene TRBV10-1 combines with J gene TRBJ1-6; 10 bases align to TRBD1. V dropped 8 bases and J dropped 10; count of bases not matched to a gene: 8. The CDR3 covers 14 residues. The germline V gene encodes CDR1 WNHNN and CDR2 SYGVQD (reference sequence). CDR3 nucleotides: TGCGCCAGCGTTGGGACAGGGGTTCGATCACCCCTCCACTTT. Amino acid sequence: CASVGTGVRSPLHF.

The rearrangement links TRBV7-8 to TRBJ2-7, with 7 bases fitting TRBD1. Germline V gene data show CDR1 as SGHVS and CDR2 as FQNEAQ. The V segment lost 2 bases and the J segment 5 bases; nucleotides outside the gene matches: 6. The CDR3 loop spans 14 amino acids. DNA of the CDR3: TGTGCCAGCAGCTTACCCGAAGACAGGGACGAGCAGTACTTC. Its translation is CASSLPEDRDEQYF.

V is TRBV7-9 and J is TRBJ2-4; tentative D call: TRBD1 (7 bases). Germline V gene data show CDR1 as SEHNR and CDR2 as FQNEAQ (reference sequence). The CDR3 contains 16 residues. V was cut by 2 bases and J by 4 bases, with 15 bases left in between. The CDR3 sequence: CASSLWVGGQKNIQYF. The CDR3 nucleotides are TGTGCCAGCAGCTTATGGGTGGGGGGACAGAAAAACATTCAGTACTTC. Using reference TRBV7-9 and TRBJ2-4 for the parts outside the CDR3, the full variable domain is DTGVSQNPRHKITKRGQNVTFRCDPISEHNRLYWYRQTLGQGPEFLTYFQNEAQLEKSRLLSDRFSAERPKGSFSTLEIQRTEQGDSAMYLCASSLWVGGQKNIQYFGAGTRLSVL.

This sequence joins TRBV9 and TRBJ2-1; D perhaps matches TRBD2 (6 bases). The CDR3 runs to 13 residues. V gave up 4 bases and J gave up 10 bases, with 15 bases separating them. Germline V gene data show CDR1 as SGDLS and CDR2 as YYNGEE. CDR3 sequence: CASSIGTEGEQFF. The CDR3 DNA reads TGTGCCAGCAGCATAGGGACGGAGGGAGAGCAGTTCTTC.

As to this clone: Other DNA sequences in this sample translate to the same CDR3. This rearrangement joins TRBV28 to TRBJ2-7, with 11 bases fitting TRBD1. Germline V lookup: CDR1 MDHEN, CDR2 SYDVKM. V lost 2 bases, J lost 3 bases, and 0 bases stayed unmatched. This CDR3 comprises 14 residues. CDR3 sequence (DNA): TGTGCCAGCAGTTTAGGGACAGGGGGCTACGAGCAGTACTTC. The encoded protein is CASSLGTGGYEQYF.

This chain links TRBV5-1 with TRBJ2-1; 16 bases match TRBD2. J lost 8 bases, V lost 4 bases, and 3 bases had no gene match. The CDR3 runs 15 residues. Germline V gene lookup returns CDR1 SGHRS and CDR2 YFSETQ. Written as DNA, the CDR3 is TGCGCCAGCAGCCCGGGACTAGCGGGAGGGGATGAGCAGTTCTTC. Its protein is CASSPGLAGGDEQFF.

The chain carries TRBV4-1 and TRBJ1-1; D perhaps matches TRBD1 (6 bases). Trimming took 3 bases from V and 2 from J, leaving 7 bases between them. The CDR3 runs to 13 residues. Germline-derived CDR1 and CDR2 are MGHRA and YSYEKL. The CDR3 sequence is CASSQGQNTEAFF. Here the CDR3 DNA reads TGCGCCAGCAGCCAGGGACAAAACACTGAAGCTTTCTTT.

The gene calls are TRBV5-1 and TRBJ1-3, with 7 bases aligning to TRBD1. Trimming cost V 4 bases and J 1 base; bases outside gene matches: 5. Germline V CDR1 and CDR2: SGHRS, YFSETQ. The CDR3 covers 15 residues. The CDR3 protein is CASSNRGRSGNTIYF. In DNA form, the CDR3 reads TGCGCCAGCAGCAACAGGGGTCGGTCTGGAAACACCATATATTTT.

This chain uses TRBV5-1 with TRBJ1-4; possible D gene TRBD1, 6 bases. With 7 bases removed from V and 6 bases from J, the gap between germline ends came to 13 bases. Germline V gene data show CDR1 as SGHRS and CDR2 as YFSETQ. The CDR3 contains 13 residues. The CDR3 sequence: CASRDNLDEKLFF. In DNA, the CDR3 is TGCGCCAGCCGGGACAACTTGGATGAAAAACTGTTTTTT.

The chain couples TRBV7-2 to TRBJ2-7; D is possibly TRBD1 (8 bases). The CDR3 runs to 14 residues. The germline V and J ends were trimmed by 6 bases and 2 bases, with 14 bases remaining between them. Per the germline V gene, CDR1 is SGHTA and CDR2 is FQGNSA. The CDR3 DNA reads TGTGCCAGCAGTCGGGGGGACAGGCCCTACGAGCAGTACTTC. Amino acid sequence: CASSRGDRPYEQYF.

The chain uses TRBV7-2 and TRBJ1-2; maybe TRBD1 (5 bases). Trimming shortened V by 3 bases and J by 6 bases, and 14 bases separated the two germline ends. CDR3 size: 14 residues. Germline CDR1 and CDR2: SGHTA and FQGNSA. The CDR3 here is CASSFFQGEDGYTF. The CDR3 DNA follows: TGTGCCAGCAGCTTCTTTCAGGGCGAGGATGGCTACACCTTC.

The V call is TRBV6-1, the J call TRBJ2-3; possible D gene TRBD1, 6 bases. Between the trimmed V and J ends, which lost 2 bases and 1 base, there was a span of 19 bases. CDR1 is MNHNS, CDR2 SASEGT, per germline. The CDR3 runs to 18 residues. The CDR3 region is CASSESWTALSGTDTQYF. As DNA, the CDR3 is TGTGCCAGCAGTGAATCCTGGACAGCTCTGTCGGGCACAGATACGCAGTATTTT.

V is TRBV19 and J is TRBJ2-1, with 11 bases fitting TRBD2. J lost 3 bases, V lost 2 bases, and 15 bases had no gene match. Germline CDR1 is LNHDA and CDR2 is SQIVND (reference sequence). The CDR3 spans 20 residues. The CDR3 spells CASSIRLAGGPTTLYNEQFF. In DNA, the CDR3 is TGTGCCAGTAGTATAAGGCTAGCGGGGGGACCCACCACTCTCTACAATGAGCAGTTCTTC.

The CDR3: CASSSELLGRPQHF. DNA of the CDR3: TGTGCCAGCAGTTCGGAGCTGCTGGGTCGGCCCCAGCATTTT. The rearrangement links TRBV6-5 to TRBJ1-5; D is unclear. The ends were cut back, 4 bases at V and 9 bases at J, with 16 bases in the middle. From germline, CDR1 is MNHEY and CDR2 SVGAGI. This CDR3 is built from 14 residues.

The DNA of the CDR3 is TGTGCCAGCAGTGTTACACCTAGTTCCACAGATACGCAGTATTTT. It yields the protein CASSVTPSSTDTQYF. V and J are TRBV6-1 and TRBJ2-3; D is unresolved. The CDR3 contains 15 residues. V was shortened by 4 bases and J by 2 bases, with 13 bases between the two germline ends. Germline V gene sequence: CDR1 MNHNS, CDR2 SASEGT.

The rearrangement uses TRBV4-1 and TRBJ2-2; D gene unclear. Trimming stripped 1 base from V and 5 bases from J, with 20 bases between. Germline-derived CDR1 and CDR2 are MGHRA and YSYEKL. The CDR3 has 18 amino acids. CDR3 residues: CASSQGALRVTRTGELFF. Written as DNA, the CDR3 is TGCGCCAGCAGCCAAGGGGCTTTGCGTGTAACACGAACCGGGGAGCTGTTTTTT.

This clone was seen a few times. J is TRBJ1-5 and V is TRBV27; D call uncertain. V was trimmed by 5 bases and J by 3 bases, leaving 5 bases between them. In germline, CDR1 is MNHEY, CDR2 SMNVEV (reference sequence). The CDR3 is 12 amino acids. The CDR3 bases are TGTGCCAGCAGTGCCTACAATCAGCCCCAGCATTTT. As protein: CASSAYNQPQHF.

This chain links TRBV28 with TRBJ2-7; TRBD1 is a possible D gene (6 bases). The CDR3 contains 13 residues. Trimming removed 8 bases at V and 7 bases at J, with 18 bases between. Germline-derived CDR1 and CDR2 are MDHEN and SYDVKM. The CDR3 loop reads CASETTGWGEQYF. The CDR3, as DNA: TGTGCCAGCGAGACGACAGGCTGGGGGGAGCAGTACTTC.

The chain links TRBV6-5 to TRBJ1-1; a weak D match, TRBD1 (5 bases). The CDR3 contains 12 residues. Trimming took 2 bases from V and 8 from J, leaving 9 bases between them. Looked up from germline, CDR1 is MNHEY and CDR2 is SVGAGI. In DNA, the CDR3 is TGTGCCAGCAGTTACACCCAGGGAGAAGCTTTCTTT. It yields the protein CASSYTQGEAFF.

This clone was counted a single time. V and J are TRBV5-8 and TRBJ2-7; 7 bases fit TRBD1. Germline V gives CDR1 SGHTS, CDR2 YDEGEE. The CDR3 consists of 11 residues. V dropped 2 bases and J dropped 12; count of bases not matched to a gene: 5. The CDR3 DNA is TGTGCCAGCAGCTTCTCGGCAGGGGGGTACTTC. Translating gives CASSFSAGGYF.

The chain combines TRBV28 with TRBJ1-5; 9 nucleotides match TRBD1. The junction had 9 bases not matched to a gene; V was cut back by 6 bases and J by 6 bases. Per germline, CDR1 MDHEN and CDR2 SYDVKM. This CDR3 is 15 amino acids long. CDR3 bases: TGTGCCAGCAGCCGGACAGGGGTCGAGGGTCAGCCCCAGCATTTT. The encoded protein is CASSRTGVEGQPQHF.

The chain employs TRBV28 and TRBJ1-5; 9 positions match TRBD1. The CDR3 has 17 amino acids. Per germline, CDR1 MDHEN and CDR2 SYDVKM. V lost 5 bases and J lost 7; bases outside the gene matches: 15. The CDR3 DNA follows: TGTGCCAGCAGTCACTCATTTTTTACAGGGGGCAGACAGCCCCAGCATTTT. It translates to CASSHSFFTGGRQPQHF. Based on the CDR3 plus reference TRBV28 and TRBJ1-5, the full variable domain is DVKVTQSSRYLVKRTGEKVFLECVQDMDHENMFWYRQDPGLGLRLIYFSYDVKMKEKGDIPEGYSVSREKKERFSLILESASTNQTSMYLCASSHSFFTGGRQPQHFGDGTRLSIL.

The rearrangement joins TRBV27 to TRBJ1-6, with D hard to call. The CDR3 totals 17 residues. Trimming removed 5 bases at V and 0 bases at J, with 14 bases between. Germline V gives CDR1 MNHEY, CDR2 SMNVEV (reference sequence). The CDR3 reads CASSPQFRSSYNSPLHF. For the CDR3, the DNA is TGTGCCAGCAGTCCCCAATTCCGGAGCTCCTATAATTCACCCCTCCACTTT.

The chain joins TRBV6-5 to TRBJ2-5, with 8 bases matching TRBD2. This CDR3 spans 14 amino acids. V lost 0 bases to trimming and J lost 6 bases; unmatched junction nucleotides: 3. Per germline, CDR1 MNHEY and CDR2 SVGAGI. The CDR3 nucleotides read TGTGCCAGCAGTTACTCCCGGGGGGGTAAGACCCAGTACTTC. Amino acids: CASSYSRGGKTQYF.

This sequence joins TRBV7-9 and TRBJ2-7; D may be TRBD2 (6 bases). CDR3 length equals 13 residues. Trimming shortened V by 1 base and J by 5 bases, and 9 bases separated the two germline ends. From germline, CDR1 is SEHNR and CDR2 FQNEAQ (reference sequence). CDR3: CASSLEEGHEQYF. The DNA of the CDR3 is TGTGCCAGCAGCTTAGAGGAGGGCCACGAGCAGTACTTC.

This chain links TRBV27 with TRBJ1-5, with TRBD1 matching 7 bases. The germline CDR1 and CDR2 sequences are MNHEY and SMNVEV (reference sequence). V was pared by 2 bases and J by 5 bases, with 9 bases of the junction left unmatched. The CDR3 is 16 residues long. The CDR3 is CASSLQGTDRYQPQHF. The CDR3 nucleotides are TGTGCCAGCAGTTTACAAGGGACAGATAGGTATCAGCCCCAGCATTTT.

Only a few counts were recorded for this clone. V is TRBV10-1 and J is TRBJ1-1; 7 bases line up with TRBD1. This CDR3 contains 14 residues. J was trimmed by 3 bases and V by 5 bases; bases with no gene match: 6. The germline gives CDR1 WNHNN, CDR2 SYGVQD (reference sequence). The CDR3 nucleotides read TGCGCCAGCAGTCCCGGGACAGACTACACTGAAGCTTTCTTT. Translating gives CASSPGTDYTEAFF.